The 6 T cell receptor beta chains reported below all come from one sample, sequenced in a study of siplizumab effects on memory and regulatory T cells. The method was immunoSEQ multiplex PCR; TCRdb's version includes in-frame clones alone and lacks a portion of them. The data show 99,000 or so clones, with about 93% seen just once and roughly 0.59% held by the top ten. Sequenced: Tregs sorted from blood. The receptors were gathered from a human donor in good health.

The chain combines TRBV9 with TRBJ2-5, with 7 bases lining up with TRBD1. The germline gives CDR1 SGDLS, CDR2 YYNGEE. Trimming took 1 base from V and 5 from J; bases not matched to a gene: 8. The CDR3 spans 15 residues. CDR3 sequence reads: CASSVTGTAPETQYF. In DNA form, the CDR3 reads TGTGCCAGCAGCGTAACCGGGACAGCCCCTGAGACCCAGTACTTC.

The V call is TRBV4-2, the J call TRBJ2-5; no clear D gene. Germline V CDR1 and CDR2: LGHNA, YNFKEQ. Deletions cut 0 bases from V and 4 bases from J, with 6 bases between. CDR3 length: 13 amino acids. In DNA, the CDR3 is TGTGCCAGCAGCCAAGAAATGTTAGAGACCCAGTACTTC. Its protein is CASSQEMLETQYF.

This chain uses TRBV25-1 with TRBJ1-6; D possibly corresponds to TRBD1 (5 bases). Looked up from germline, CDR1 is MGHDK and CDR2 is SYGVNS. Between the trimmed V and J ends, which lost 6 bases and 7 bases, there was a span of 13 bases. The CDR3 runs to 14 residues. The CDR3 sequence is CASREAGWNSPLHF. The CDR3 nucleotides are TGTGCCAGCAGGGAGGCAGGGTGGAATTCACCCCTCCACTTT.

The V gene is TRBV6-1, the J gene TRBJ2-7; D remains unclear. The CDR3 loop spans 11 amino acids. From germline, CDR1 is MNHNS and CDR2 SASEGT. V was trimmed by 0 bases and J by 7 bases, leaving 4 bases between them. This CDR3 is CASSEAVEQYF. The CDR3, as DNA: TGTGCCAGCAGTGAAGCAGTGGAGCAGTACTTC.

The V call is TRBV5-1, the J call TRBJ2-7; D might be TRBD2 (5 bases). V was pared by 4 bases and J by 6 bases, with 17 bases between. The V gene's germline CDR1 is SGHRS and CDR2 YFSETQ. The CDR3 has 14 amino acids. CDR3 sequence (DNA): TGCGCCAGCAGCCCGACGTCGGGGTCGAGCGAGCAGTACTTC. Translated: CASSPTSGSSEQYF. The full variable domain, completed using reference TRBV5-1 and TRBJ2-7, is KAGVTQTPRYLIKTRGQQVTLSCSPISGHRSVSWYQQTPGQGLQFLFEYFSETQRNKGNFPGRFSGRQFSNSRSEMNVSTLELGDSALYLCASSPTSGSSEQYFGPGTRLTVT.

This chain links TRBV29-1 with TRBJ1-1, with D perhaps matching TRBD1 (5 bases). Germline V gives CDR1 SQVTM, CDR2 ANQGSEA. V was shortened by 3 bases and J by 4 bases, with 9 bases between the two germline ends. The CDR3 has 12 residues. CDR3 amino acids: CSVDRAFTEAFF. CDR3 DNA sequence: TGCAGCGTTGACAGGGCATTCACTGAAGCTTTCTTT. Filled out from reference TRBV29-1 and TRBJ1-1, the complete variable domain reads SAVISQKPSRDICQRGTSLTIQCQVDSQVTMMFWYRQQPGQSLTLIATANQGSEATYESGFVIDKFPISRPNLTFSTLTVSNMSPEDSSIYLCSVDRAFTEAFFGQGTRLTVV.